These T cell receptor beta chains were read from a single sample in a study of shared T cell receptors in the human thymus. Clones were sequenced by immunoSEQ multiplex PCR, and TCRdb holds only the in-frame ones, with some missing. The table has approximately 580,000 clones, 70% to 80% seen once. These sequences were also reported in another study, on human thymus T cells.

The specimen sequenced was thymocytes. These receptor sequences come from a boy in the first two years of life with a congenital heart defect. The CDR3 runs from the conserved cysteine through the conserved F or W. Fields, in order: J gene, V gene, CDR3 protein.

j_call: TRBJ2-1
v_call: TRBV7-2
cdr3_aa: CASSLRLAGQSSYNEQFF

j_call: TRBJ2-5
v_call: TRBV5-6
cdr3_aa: CASSSTSGKETQYF

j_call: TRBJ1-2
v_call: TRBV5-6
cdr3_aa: CASSFAGLNYGYTF

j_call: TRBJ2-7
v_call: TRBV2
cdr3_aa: CASRQPESYEQYF

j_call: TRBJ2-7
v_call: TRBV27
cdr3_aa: CASSQLRGRPGGYEQYF

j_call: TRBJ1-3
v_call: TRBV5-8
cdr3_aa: CASSVTQGEGNTIYF

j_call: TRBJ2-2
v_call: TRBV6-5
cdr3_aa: CASNVADGGTGELFF

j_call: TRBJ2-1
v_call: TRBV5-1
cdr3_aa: CASSLSSASGRAGDNEQFF

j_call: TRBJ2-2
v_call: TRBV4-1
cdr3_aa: CASSQDGRSTGELFF

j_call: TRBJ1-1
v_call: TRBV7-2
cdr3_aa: CASSSRDSVDPEAFF

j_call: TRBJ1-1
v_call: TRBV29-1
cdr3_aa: CSVASRGRTNTEAFF

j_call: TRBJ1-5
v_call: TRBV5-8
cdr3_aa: CASSLGTGGGNQPQHF

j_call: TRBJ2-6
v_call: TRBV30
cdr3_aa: CAWTGRRDSAGANVLTF

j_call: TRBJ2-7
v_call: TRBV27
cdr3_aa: CASSSSGTGEAEQYF

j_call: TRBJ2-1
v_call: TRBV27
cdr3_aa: CASSLGGWSYNEQFF

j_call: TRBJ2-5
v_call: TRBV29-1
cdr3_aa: CSVASGMETQYF

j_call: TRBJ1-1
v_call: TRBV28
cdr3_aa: CASSSHEGVGEAFF

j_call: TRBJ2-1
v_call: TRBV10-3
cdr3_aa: CAISEIRREPYNEQFF

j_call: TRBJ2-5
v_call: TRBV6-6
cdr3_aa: CASSYWEALGKETQYF

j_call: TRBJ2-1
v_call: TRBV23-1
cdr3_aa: CASSHWTGTNEQFF